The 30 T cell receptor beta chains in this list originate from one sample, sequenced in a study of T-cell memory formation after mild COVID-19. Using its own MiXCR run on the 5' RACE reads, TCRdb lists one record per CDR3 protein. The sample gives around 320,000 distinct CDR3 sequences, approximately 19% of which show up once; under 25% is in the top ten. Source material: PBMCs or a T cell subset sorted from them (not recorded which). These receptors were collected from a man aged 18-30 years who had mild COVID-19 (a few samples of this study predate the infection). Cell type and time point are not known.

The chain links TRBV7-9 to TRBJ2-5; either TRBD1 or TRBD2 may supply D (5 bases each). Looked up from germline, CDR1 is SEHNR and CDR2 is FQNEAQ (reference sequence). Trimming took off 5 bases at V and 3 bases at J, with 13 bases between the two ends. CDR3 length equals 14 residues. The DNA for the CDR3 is TGTGCCAGCAGCCCGCCGGGACGGAAAGAGACCCAGTACTTC. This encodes CASSPPGRKETQYF.

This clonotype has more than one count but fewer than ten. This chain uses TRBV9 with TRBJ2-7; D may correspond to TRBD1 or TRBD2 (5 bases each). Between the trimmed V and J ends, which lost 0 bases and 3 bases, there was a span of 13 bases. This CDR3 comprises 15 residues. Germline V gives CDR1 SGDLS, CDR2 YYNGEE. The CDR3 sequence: CASSVGDSGVYEQYF. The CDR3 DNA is TGTGCCAGCAGCGTAGGCGACAGCGGAGTCTACGAGCAGTACTTC.

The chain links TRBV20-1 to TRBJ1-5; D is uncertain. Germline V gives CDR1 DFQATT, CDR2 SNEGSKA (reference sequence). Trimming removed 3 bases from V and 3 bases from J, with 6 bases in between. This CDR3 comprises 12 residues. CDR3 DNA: TGCAGTGCTAGCCCTTACAATCAGCCCCAGCATTTT. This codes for CSASPYNQPQHF.

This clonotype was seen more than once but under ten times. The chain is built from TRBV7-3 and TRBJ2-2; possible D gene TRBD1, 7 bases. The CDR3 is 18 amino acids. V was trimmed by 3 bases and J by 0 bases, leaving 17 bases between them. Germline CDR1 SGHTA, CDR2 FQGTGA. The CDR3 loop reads CASSFAGSGTANTGELFF. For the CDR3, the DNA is TGTGCCAGCAGCTTTGCGGGGAGTGGGACAGCGAACACCGGGGAGCTGTTTTTT.

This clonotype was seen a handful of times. The CDR3 DNA is TGTGCCAGCAGTTTGAACAGACTGGGCTACGAGCAGTACTTC. It specifies CASSLNRLGYEQYF. The J gene is TRBJ2-7, the V gene TRBV27; D is unclear. The CDR3 consists of 14 residues. Germline assignment: CDR1 MNHEY and CDR2 SMNVEV (reference sequence). Between the trimmed V and J ends, which lost 3 bases and 3 bases, there was a span of 12 bases.

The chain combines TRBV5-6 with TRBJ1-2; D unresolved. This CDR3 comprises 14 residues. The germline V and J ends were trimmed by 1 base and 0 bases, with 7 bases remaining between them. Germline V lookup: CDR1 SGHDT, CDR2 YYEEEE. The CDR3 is CASSLYGANYGYTF. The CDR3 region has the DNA TGTGCCAGCAGCTTGTACGGGGCTAACTATGGCTACACCTTC. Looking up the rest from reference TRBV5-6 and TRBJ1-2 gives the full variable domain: DAGVTQSPTHLIKTRGQQVTLRCSPKSGHDTVSWYQQALGQGPQFIFQYYEEEERQRGNFPDRFSGHQFPNYSSELNVNALLLGDSALYLCASSLYGANYGYTFGSGTRLTVV.

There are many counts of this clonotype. CDR3: CASSVGAGSTDTQYF. As DNA, the CDR3 is TGTGCCAGCAGCGTAGGGGCAGGTAGCACAGATACGCAGTATTTT. The chain combines TRBV9 with TRBJ2-3; no reliable D call. Per germline, CDR1 SGDLS and CDR2 YYNGEE. This CDR3 spans 15 amino acids. Deletions cut 0 bases from V and 0 bases from J, with 8 bases between.

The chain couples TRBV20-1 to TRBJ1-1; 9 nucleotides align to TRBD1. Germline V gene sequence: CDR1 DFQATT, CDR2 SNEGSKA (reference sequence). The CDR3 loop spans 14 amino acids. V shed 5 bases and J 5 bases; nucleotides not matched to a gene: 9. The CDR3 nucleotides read TGCAGTGCTCCCATCGGGACAGGGAAGACTGAAGCTTTCTTT. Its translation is CSAPIGTGKTEAFF.

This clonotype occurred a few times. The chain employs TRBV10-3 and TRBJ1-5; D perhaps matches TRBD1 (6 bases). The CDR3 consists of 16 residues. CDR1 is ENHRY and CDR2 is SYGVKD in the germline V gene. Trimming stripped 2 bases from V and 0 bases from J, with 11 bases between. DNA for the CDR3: TGTGCCATCAGTGAGCGACGGACAGCTAGCAATCAGCCCCAGCATTTT. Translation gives CAISERRTASNQPQHF.

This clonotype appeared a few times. The CDR3 coding sequence is TGTGCCAGCACACCTACGGGTTTTCCCTACAATGAGCAGTTCTTC. Its translation is CASTPTGFPYNEQFF. This chain joins TRBV9 and TRBJ2-1; D unresolved. Germline V lookup: CDR1 SGDLS, CDR2 YYNGEE. Trimming took 6 bases from V and 2 from J, leaving 15 bases between them. This CDR3 has 15 residues.

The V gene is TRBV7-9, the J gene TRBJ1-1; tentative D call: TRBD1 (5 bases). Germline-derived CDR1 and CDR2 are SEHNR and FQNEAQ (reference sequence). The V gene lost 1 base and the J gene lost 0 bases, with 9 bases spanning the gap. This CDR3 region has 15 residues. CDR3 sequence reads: CASSLEGAVNTEAFF. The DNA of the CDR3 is TGTGCCAGCAGCTTAGAAGGGGCGGTGAACACTGAAGCTTTCTTT.

CDR3 protein: CASSSGQANSYNEQFF. The CDR3 region has the DNA TGTGCCAGCAGCTCAGGACAGGCGAATTCCTACAATGAGCAGTTCTTC. The chain links TRBV7-3 to TRBJ2-1; 7 bases are a match to TRBD1. This CDR3 region has 16 residues. In germline, CDR1 is SGHTA, CDR2 FQGTGA. The V segment lost 4 bases and the J segment 1 base; nucleotides outside the gene matches: 7.

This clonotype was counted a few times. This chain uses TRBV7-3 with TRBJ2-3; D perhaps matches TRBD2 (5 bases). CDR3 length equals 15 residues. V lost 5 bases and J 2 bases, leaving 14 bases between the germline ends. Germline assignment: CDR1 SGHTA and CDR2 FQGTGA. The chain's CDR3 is CASSERVGDTDTQYF. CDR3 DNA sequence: TGTGCCAGCAGCGAACGGGTGGGAGACACAGATACGCAGTATTTT. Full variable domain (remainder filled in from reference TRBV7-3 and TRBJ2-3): GAGVSQTPSNKVTEKGKYVELRCDPISGHTALYWYRQSLGQGPEFLIYFQGTGAADDSGLPNDRFFAVRPEGSVSTLKIQRTERGDSAVYLCASSERVGDTDTQYFGPGTRLTVL.

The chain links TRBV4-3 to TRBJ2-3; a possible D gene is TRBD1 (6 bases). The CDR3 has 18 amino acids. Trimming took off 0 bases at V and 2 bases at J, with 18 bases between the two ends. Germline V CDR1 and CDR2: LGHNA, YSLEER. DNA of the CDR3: TGCGCCAGCAGCCAAGACCCCTCTGGGGGCAAACCCACAGATACGCAGTATTTT. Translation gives CASSQDPSGGKPTDTQYF.

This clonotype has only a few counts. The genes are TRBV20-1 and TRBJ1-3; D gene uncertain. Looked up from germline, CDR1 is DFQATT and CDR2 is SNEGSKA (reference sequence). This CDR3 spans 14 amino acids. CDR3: CALWEGSTGNTIYF. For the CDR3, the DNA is TGCGCCCTATGGGAGGGATCCACTGGAAACACCATATATTTT.

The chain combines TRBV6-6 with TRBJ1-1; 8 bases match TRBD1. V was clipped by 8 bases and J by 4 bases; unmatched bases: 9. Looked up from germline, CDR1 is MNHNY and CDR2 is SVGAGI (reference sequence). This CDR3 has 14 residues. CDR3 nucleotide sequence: TGTGCCAGCTACTTACAGGGGGGAATCACTGAAGCTTTCTTT. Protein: CASYLQGGITEAFF.

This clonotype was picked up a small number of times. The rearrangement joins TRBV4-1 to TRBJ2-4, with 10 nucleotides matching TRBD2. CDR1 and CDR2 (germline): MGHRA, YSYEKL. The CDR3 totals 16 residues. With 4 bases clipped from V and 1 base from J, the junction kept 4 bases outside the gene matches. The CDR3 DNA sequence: TGCGCCAGCAGCCCCCTAGCGGGGGAGGCCAAAAACATTCAGTACTTC. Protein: CASSPLAGEAKNIQYF.

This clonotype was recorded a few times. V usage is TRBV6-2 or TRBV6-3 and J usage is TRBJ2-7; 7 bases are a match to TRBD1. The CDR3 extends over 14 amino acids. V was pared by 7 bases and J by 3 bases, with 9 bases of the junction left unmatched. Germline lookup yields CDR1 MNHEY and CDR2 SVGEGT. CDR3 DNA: TGTGCCAGCAAAACCACCCGGGACAGCTACGAGCAGTACTTC. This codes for CASKTTRDSYEQYF.

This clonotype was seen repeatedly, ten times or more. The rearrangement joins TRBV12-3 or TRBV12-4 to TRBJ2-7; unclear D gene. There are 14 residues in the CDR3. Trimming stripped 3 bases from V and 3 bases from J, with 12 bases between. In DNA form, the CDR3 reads TGTGCCAGCAGTTTCAGGCCCTTGGACTACGAGCAGTACTTC. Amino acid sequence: CASSFRPLDYEQYF.

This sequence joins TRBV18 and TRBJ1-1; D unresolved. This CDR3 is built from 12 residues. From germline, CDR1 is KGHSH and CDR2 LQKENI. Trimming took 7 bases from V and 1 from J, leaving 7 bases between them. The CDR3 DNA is TGTGCCAGCTTCCAGCCGAACACTGAAGCTTTCTTT. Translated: CASFQPNTEAFF.

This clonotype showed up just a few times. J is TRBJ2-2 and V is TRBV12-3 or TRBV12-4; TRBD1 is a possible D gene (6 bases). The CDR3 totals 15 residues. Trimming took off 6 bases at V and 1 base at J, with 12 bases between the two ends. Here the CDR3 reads CASSPGAMNTGELFF. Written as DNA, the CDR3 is TGTGCCAGCAGCCCAGGGGCCATGAACACCGGGGAGCTGTTTTTT.

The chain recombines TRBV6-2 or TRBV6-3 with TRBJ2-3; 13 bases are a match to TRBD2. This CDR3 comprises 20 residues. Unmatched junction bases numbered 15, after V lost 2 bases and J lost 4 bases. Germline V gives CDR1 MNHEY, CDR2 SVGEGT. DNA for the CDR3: TGTGCCAGCAGTTACCCCGGACCAAGGACTAGCGGGGGCCCGGCAGATACGCAGTATTTT. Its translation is CASSYPGPRTSGGPADTQYF.

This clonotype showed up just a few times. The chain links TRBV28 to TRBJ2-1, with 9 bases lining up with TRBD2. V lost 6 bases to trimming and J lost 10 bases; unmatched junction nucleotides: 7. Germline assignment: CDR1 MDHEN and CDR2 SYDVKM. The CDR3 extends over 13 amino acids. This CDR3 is CASSVRLAAEQFF. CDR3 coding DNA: TGTGCCAGCAGCGTCAGACTAGCGGCCGAGCAGTTCTTC.

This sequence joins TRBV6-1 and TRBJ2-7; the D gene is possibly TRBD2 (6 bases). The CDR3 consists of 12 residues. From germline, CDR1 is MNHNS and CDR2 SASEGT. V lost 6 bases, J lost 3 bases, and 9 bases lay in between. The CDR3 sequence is CASRGLIYEQYV. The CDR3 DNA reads TGTGCCAGCAGGGGACTGATCTACGAGCAGTACGTC.

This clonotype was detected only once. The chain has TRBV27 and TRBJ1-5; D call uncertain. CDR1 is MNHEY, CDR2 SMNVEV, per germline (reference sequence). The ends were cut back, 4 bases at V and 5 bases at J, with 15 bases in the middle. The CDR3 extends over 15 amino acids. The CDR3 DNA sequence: TGTGCCAGCAGTTCCTACCGCGGTCGGGATCAGCCCCAGCATTTT. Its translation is CASSSYRGRDQPQHF.

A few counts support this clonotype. The CDR3 nucleotides read TGTGCCAGCAGCTTCAACAGGCCTCTGAACACTGAAGCTTTCTTT. This codes for CASSFNRPLNTEAFF. The rearrangement uses TRBV5-6 and TRBJ1-1, with D perhaps matching TRBD1 (5 bases). The CDR3 covers 15 residues. Looked up from germline, CDR1 is SGHDT and CDR2 is YYEEEE. The ends were cut back, 2 bases at V and 0 bases at J, with 11 bases in the middle.

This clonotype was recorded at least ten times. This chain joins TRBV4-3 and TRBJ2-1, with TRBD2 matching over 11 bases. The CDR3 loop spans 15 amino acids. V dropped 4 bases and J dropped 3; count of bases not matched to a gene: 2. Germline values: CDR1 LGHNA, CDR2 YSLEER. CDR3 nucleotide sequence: TGCGCCAGCAGCCCCGGGACTAGCGGCTACAATGAGCAGTTCTTC. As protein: CASSPGTSGYNEQFF.

CDR3 sequence (DNA): TGTGCCATCAGTGGTCCTGACAGCCGGGGGGACACTGAAGCTTTCTTT. It is translated as CAISGPDSRGDTEAFF. This chain uses TRBV10-3 with TRBJ1-1; the D gene is possibly TRBD1 (5 bases). CDR1 and CDR2 (germline): ENHRY, SYGVKD. This CDR3 has 16 residues. V lost 4 bases and J lost 3, with 18 bases in between.

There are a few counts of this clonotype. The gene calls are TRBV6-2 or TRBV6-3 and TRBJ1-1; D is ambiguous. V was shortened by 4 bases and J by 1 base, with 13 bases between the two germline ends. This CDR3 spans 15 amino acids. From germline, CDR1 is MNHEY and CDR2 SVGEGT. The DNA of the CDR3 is TGTGCCAGCAGTTGGCAGTGGGCTAAGAACACTGAAGCTTTCTTT. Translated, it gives CASSWQWAKNTEAFF.

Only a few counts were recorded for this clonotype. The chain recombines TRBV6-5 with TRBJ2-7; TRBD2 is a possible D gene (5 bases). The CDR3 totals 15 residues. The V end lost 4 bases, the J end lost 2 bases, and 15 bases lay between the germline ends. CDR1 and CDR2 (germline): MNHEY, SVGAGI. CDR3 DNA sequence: TGTGCCAGCAGTTTACGAGGGTTAAAGGCCTACGAGCAGTACTTC. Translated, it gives CASSLRGLKAYEQYF.